This TCR beta chain was found in a study of vaccination and CD4 T cells after COVID-19. Turning to the study itself: No peptide, an HIV-1 Nef pool, or a CEFX pool was what each control culture received. Study conclusions and caveats: With convalescent patients, a median about 86% of reactive clones emerged solely after vaccination.

The time point: late sampling 161 to 241 days after vaccination in a few convalescent patients. Treatment noted: roughly nine-day PBMC culture with coronavirus spike peptide pools or control peptides (ViraFEST assay). ViraFEST used peptide pools to expand antigen-specific T cells and subsequently sequenced their TCRs. Peptide pools at 9.5 to 10 ug/ml stimulated two million PBMCs per well with 10 IU/ml IL-2. Looked up from germline, CDR1 is SGHTA and CDR2 is FQGNSA. CDR3 length equals 13 residues. V lost 2 bases and J 2 bases, leaving 7 bases between the germline ends. Cultured CD4+ T-cell DNA underwent Oncomine TCR Beta short-read sequencing. TCRdb reprocessed the PCR reads via MiXCR and lists one record per CDR3 protein. This sample has more than 25,000 distinct CDR3 sequences, with roughly a third found just once. Turning to this clonotype: Its antigen is still unknown.

The sequence was collected from a human donor who had recovered from COVID-19. Sample: CD4+ T cells from blood, cultured in vitro, taken about 7 months after SARS-CoV-2 vaccination. The V and J genes are TRBV7-2 and TRBJ2-7; no reliable D call. In DNA, the CDR3 is TGTGCCAGCAGCTTAAGCCGCACCTACGAGCAGTACTTC. Encoded protein: CASSLSRTYEQYF.